Detailed here is one T cell receptor beta chain. This record comes from a study of blood T cell repertoires in COVID-19. The overall study: The United States, Italy and Spain were the sources of the acute and convalescent COVID-19 samples. The cDNA or gDNA used as material had been derived from T cells, B-cell-depleted T cells, or PBMCs.

This CDR3 contains 14 residues. Germline CDR1 MDHEN, CDR2 SYDVKM. Authors' data handling: Counts of nucleated cells, estimated from reference gene primer amplification, were obtained. Profiled with immunoSEQ multiplex PCR; TCRdb holds only in-frame clones, not every one. That table is the source of V, J and clone size, and D and trimming were worked out from the DNA. The sample lists 130,000 to 150,000 clones; around nine tenths were seen once. The chain joins TRBV28 to TRBJ2-6; perhaps TRBD2 as D (5 bases). The material sequenced was peripheral blood. The receptor was isolated from a woman aged 50 to 65 with active or convalescent COVID-19. The CDR3 coding sequence is TGTGCATCCTGGCCGGGGTCGGGGGCCAACGTCCTGACTTTC. It encodes CASWPGSGANVLTF.